This T cell receptor beta chain appears in the sequencing data of a study of T cell responses to AZD1222 COVID-19 vaccine. TCRdb's copy holds only in-frame clones and misses some; the assay was immunoSEQ multiplex PCR. The sample contains over 100,000 clones, roughly 87% of which appear only once. The V gene end was trimmed by 2 bases and the J gene end by 6 bases; junction bases not matched to a gene: 18. The CDR3 loop spans 19 amino acids. The germline gives CDR1 MGHRA, CDR2 YSYEKL. This sequence was found in an adult who received the AZD1222 COVID-19 vaccine. V is TRBV4-1 and J is TRBJ1-5; 8 bases map to TRBD1. Here the sequenced sample was peripheral blood, taken 28 days after the second AZD1222 dose. The CDR3 loop reads CASSQRSDRDPGVGQPQHF. The CDR3 DNA sequence: TGCGCCAGCAGCCAACGCTCGGACAGGGACCCGGGCGTCGGTCAGCCCCAGCATTTT.